A single TCR beta chain is shown here with its context. The antigen remains unidentified. Relative to the germline gene, one junction end is altered; a read error may explain this. TCRdb passed the PCR reads through MiXCR, listing each CDR3 protein once. The sample has about 32,000 distinct CDR3 sequences, 40% to 60% seen once. As for time point: after preoperative PTX-NDP chemotherapy. This entry comes from a study of esophageal squamous cell carcinoma under preoperative chemotherapy. Findings and caveats of the study: Post-treatment tumor-infiltrating lymphocytes appeared partly derived from peripheral T cells migrating into the tumor.

This CDR3 is built from 15 residues. The V gene's germline CDR1 is SGHTA and CDR2 FQGNSA. This receptor was identified in a human donor with esophageal squamous cell carcinoma. The donor label of this sample is uncertain. This specimen was taken from a patient given preoperative chemotherapy. The rearrangement links TRBV7-2 to TRBJ2-3; perhaps D is TRBD1 or TRBD2 (5 bases each). Here the CDR3 DNA reads TGTGGCAGCGGCTCGGCGCTGGGACCCAAAAACACGCAGTATTTT. Protein product: CGSGSALGPKNTQYF.